This TCR beta chain was recovered during a study of shared clonotypes between healthy human individuals (dated by TCRdb to 2020 to 2021). Broadly, across the study: Two women and three men aged 18 to 49 years were included in the cohort. Leukapheresis yielded between about 0.85 and 10 billion PBMCs per donor. For each donor, CD4 naive and CD4 memory were each run on three plates, CD8 naive on two plates, and CD8 memory on one plate. Blood TCR repertoires of four to six healthy adults were deeply sequenced to estimate repertoire size and the extent of clonotype sharing between individuals. To increase sequencing depth and limit assay-specific biases, different laboratories used diverse techniques to prepare libraries and sequence TCR repertoires. Beyond this particular receptor, the publication reports: Larger estimated clonotype richness was generally found for naive subsets than for memory subsets. When a handful of donors were compared, the shared fraction of clonotypes was approximately 5% for naive CD4, around 4% for naive CD8, 2.3% for memory CD4, and less than 0.45% for memory CD8. Compared with non-shared clonotypes, the clonotypes found in all four sorted-subset donors had higher generation probabilities. Rarefaction of sorted-subset datasets indicated incomplete sequencing despite the large sequencing depth. Because the study included a small number of donors, the genetic and exposure-history diversity represented was limited. Pairwise subsampling led to the expectation that sequencing depth would affect the degree of clonotype sharing among donors. Sampling was restricted to blood, and TCR repertoires in tissue are likely to differ from TCR repertoires in blood.

A note on this clone: Its recognized antigen is unknown. Base-call qualities are not available, and no considerably larger clone is one nucleotide away.

Using the deep immunoSEQ assay, multiplex PCR amplified TCR CDR3 regions from genomic DNA. Extracted genomic DNA from each cell subset was distributed evenly across all wells of several immunoSEQ 96-well plates, and each plate was treated as a replicate. For sorted subsets, 200 to 250 ng genomic DNA, equal to tens of thousands of T cell genomes, was loaded into each replicate PCR. Purified libraries were measured with a Qubit 3.0 fluorometer, size-checked on a Bioanalyzer 2100, and measured again with the KAPA Library Quantification kit. A separate single-read 150-cycle Illumina NextSeq 550 flow cell was used to sequence each immunoSEQ 96-well plate. The original pipeline was this. The immunoSEQ output contained only junctional sequences without quality scores, so filtering could not match that applied to full-length reads. Sequences were annotated with PyIR, a Python wrapper for IgBLAST v1.9, and V/J genes and CDR3 were assigned using IMGT germline references. Reads with weak V/J assignments (E-value above 1e-6), missing CDR3, stop codons, out-of-frame junctions, or ambiguous translated residues were removed. V3J clonotypes were defined by identical inferred V gene, J gene, and CDR3 amino acid sequence. Percentage overlap between repertoires was computed as shared unique clonotypes divided by the size of the smaller repertoire. Three approaches were used to assess repertoire richness: RTK rarefaction, the Chao1 estimator, and Recon v2.1 estimates of unobserved clonotypes. For all TCRbeta clonotypes obtained by the gDNA method from a handful of donors, generation probabilities were computed with OLGA. TCRdb's version of the immuneACCESS table is confined to in-frame rearrangements and falls short of the full clone set. An unresolved V gene accounts for under half of the shortfall where checked; the remainder is of unknown origin. V and J calls and clone size follow that table, whereas D and trimming were derived from the DNA. The sample table records some 2,000,000 clones; around 95% of these occur just once. The ten most abundant clones make up 0.13% of the sample.

The donors were healthy, HIV-negative adults who had no recently reported acute infections or vaccinations. Every donor was a Caucasian adult living in Nashville, Tennessee, USA. CD4+ T cells were enriched by magnetic negative selection, after which naive cells were positively selected on CD45RA and the negative fraction was taken as the memory subset. Blood was obtained by leukapheresis, after which PBMCs were separated by Ficoll-Histopaque density gradient centrifugation and cryopreserved in liquid nitrogen vapor phase. Purity and quantity of every magnetically sorted T cell population were checked by analytical flow cytometry. Each sorted fraction had its genomic DNA isolated and then quantified by UV absorbance on a Nanodrop 2000c. In the germline V gene (reference sequence), CDR1 corresponds to GTSNPN and CDR2 to SVGIG. The CDR3 contains 13 residues, cysteine and phenylalanine counted. Here the CDR3 DNA is all that survives: 39 bases in frame from base 1. V and J lose 4 bases and 1 base, and a span of 10 bases separates them.

This TCR was recovered from a man aged 18 to 29 in good health. Source material: naive CD4+ T cells sorted from blood. In the paper's terms, the cell subset or site label means: CD45RA+ positively selected. The rearranged segments are TRBV30 and TRBJ1-1; the D gene cannot be resolved reliably. The CDR3 has the sequence CAWTPHENTEAFF. The nucleotide sequence reads TGTGCCTGGACTCCACATGAGAACACTGAAGCTTTCTTT.